The clone carrying this T cell receptor beta chain was detected many times. The antigen is not known. It was with a sample-barcoded 5' primer and a J-beta primer mix that a second PCR of roughly 7 to 12 cycles was run. TCRdb re-analysed the 5' RACE reads in MiXCR, keeping a single row per CDR3 protein. The sample has 600,000 or so distinct CDR3 sequences; about 30% are singletons. The CDR3 consists of 17 residues. Germline loops: CDR1 GTSNPN, CDR2 SVGIG (reference sequence). V trimming: 0 bases; J trimming: 3 bases; junction bases outside the gene matches: 12. Each individual donor underwent a draw of about 9.9 milliliters of peripheral blood. The entry originates in a study of blood T cells in healthy people across ages. General study results and limits: Aged donors had fewer naive CD4+ cells and lower diversity than long-lived donors. Estimated diversity that came from one million T cells was considered an underestimate.

V and J are TRBV30 and TRBJ1-1; TRBD1 matches at 8 bases. Sequencing was done on a sample of blood. The sequence was obtained from an elderly woman in good health. The chain's CDR3 is CAWSVKRGQGADTEAFF. The CDR3 DNA follows: TGTGCCTGGAGTGTAAAAAGGGGGCAGGGGGCCGACACTGAAGCTTTCTTT.